This TCR beta chain derives from a study of tumor and adjacent non-tumor tissue in lung cancer. Study in general: Some 3.9 million productive TCRbeta reads were obtained per sample on average. General study findings and limits: Tumor tissue had significantly higher TCR diversity than normal lung.

CDR3 size: 14 residues. In germline, CDR1 is MNHNS, CDR2 SASEGT. The template was RNA from unsorted bulk tissue. In regard to this clonotype: Antigen: not known. The junction does not match germline at one end; this may be a read error.

A modified ARM-PCR protocol with three rounds of nested PCR amplified TCRbeta. From the multiplex PCR reads, TCRdb called clonotypes with MiXCR, one entry per CDR3 protein. The sample contains 69,000 or so distinct CDR3 sequences, about three quarters of which appear only once. The clonotype originates from a man in his 60s with non-small cell lung cancer. V usage is TRBV6-1 and J usage is TRBJ1-5; D is unclear. The specimen was lung tumor tissue. The CDR3 region has the DNA TGTGTCAGCAACCCCTCTCTGAGCAATCAGCCTCAGCATTTT. Amino acid sequence: CVSNPSLSNQPQHF.